The T cell receptor (beta chain) under discussion was sequenced for a study of blood T cell repertoires in COVID-19. The data were produced by immunoSEQ multiplex PCR, yet TCRdb's version contains in-frame clones alone and is incomplete. The sample includes some 490,000 clones, 88% of them seen just once. Recruitment covered about 25 US areas and drew participants whose ages spanned about 18 to 89 years. Donors were grouped by their self-reported clinical history. The study counted Cohort 3 donors as recovered given two negative PCRs, clearance, or symptom resolution. Sequences were obtained from PBMCs or T cells enriched from blood (not recorded which). The clonotype originates from an older woman who had recovered from COVID-19.

CDR3 nucleotide sequence: TGTGCCAGCAGTTTAGGGCTAGCGGGGCATGAGCAGTTCTTC. Its translation: CASSLGLAGHEQFF. This chain links TRBV27 with TRBJ2-1; 9 positions agree with TRBD2. The germline CDR1 and CDR2 sequences are MNHEY and SMNVEV (reference sequence). J gave up 8 bases and V 2 bases, and 4 bases lay outside the gene matches. The CDR3 totals 14 residues.